Presented here are 5 T cell receptor beta chains from one specimen sequenced in a study of T cell responses to AZD1222 COVID-19 vaccine (dated by TCRdb to about 2021). The method behind the library was the immunoSEQ multiplex PCR assay. The clones in this table, taken by TCRdb from immuneACCESS, are in-frame only. Not every clone is retained; where verified, under half of the shortfall comes from an unresolved V gene, and the cause of the rest is unknown. The sample has approximately 64,000 clones on record, 84% of them singletons. Together, the top ten hold 9.5% to 10% of the sample. The time point tag for this specimen amounts to: baseline before first vaccination. The material was peripheral blood, obtained on day 0 of AZD1222 vaccination. The receptors originated from an adult in good health.

The rearrangement uses TRBV7-2 and TRBJ2-7, with D uncertain. CDR1 SGHTA and CDR2 FQGNSA come from the germline V gene. There are 15 residues in the CDR3. Trimming took off 1 base at V and 4 bases at J, with 14 bases between the two ends. CDR3 in amino acids: CASSLVIGSSYEQYF. CDR3 coding DNA: TGTGCCAGCAGCTTAGTGATAGGTTCTTCGTACGAGCAGTACTTC.

The chain uses TRBV5-1 and TRBJ2-5; D is unresolved. CDR1 is SGHRS, CDR2 YFSETQ, per germline. Trimming removed 5 bases from V and 1 base from J, with 15 bases in between. The length of the CDR3 is 15 residues. CDR3 sequence (DNA): TGCGCCAGCAGTTGGGGTCAGAACTTCCAAGAGACCCAGTACTTC. Translated, it gives CASSWGQNFQETQYF.

The chain recombines TRBV13 with TRBJ2-7; 8 bases agree with TRBD2. Germline trimming cut 1 base from V and 5 bases from J; bases unmatched to any gene: 7. The CDR3 spans 15 residues. CDR1 and CDR2 (germline): PRHDT, FYEKMQ (reference sequence). The CDR3 sequence: CASSLVHGGAHEQYF. The CDR3 nucleotides read TGTGCCAGCAGCTTAGTACACGGGGGGGCACACGAGCAGTACTTC.

J is TRBJ2-7 and V is TRBV30; the D gene could be TRBD1 or TRBD2 (5 bases each). The length of the CDR3 is 12 residues. CDR1 is GTSNPN and CDR2 is SVGIG in the germline V gene (reference sequence). Deletions cut 6 bases from V and 2 bases from J, with 11 bases between. CDR3 DNA sequence: TGTGCCTGCCGGGACCGGACCTACGAGCAGTACTTC. Its protein is CACRDRTYEQYF.

This clone was seen a handful of times. The chain has TRBV11-2 and TRBJ2-1, with a weak D call TRBD2 (5 bases). Germline values: CDR1 SGHAT, CDR2 FQNNGV. Trimming cost V 0 bases and J 7 bases, with 10 bases left between them. This CDR3 spans 14 amino acids. This CDR3 reads CASSLDLANNEQFF. DNA for the CDR3: TGTGCCAGCAGCTTAGATCTAGCCAATAATGAGCAGTTCTTC.